The T cell receptor beta chain described here comes from a study of human CD8 memory T cell subsets. Germline-derived CDR1 and CDR2 are MGHRA and YSYEKL. This CDR3 is built from 16 residues. Generation of TCR beta libraries used UMI-labeled 5' RACE. TCRdb reprocessed the 5' RACE reads, with one entry per CDR3 protein and no DNA. The table lists roughly 10,000 distinct CDR3 sequences. In the case of this clonotype: Its antigen is as yet unknown.

Study-wide points: Whereas effector memory cells differed, stem-like memory and precursor exhausted T cells had comparably high diversity. Diversity, per Chao1 estimates, appeared greater in stem-like memory T cells than in precursor exhausted T cells.

Total CD8+ T cells were enriched by a separation that was negative and magnetic. The source of this sequence is a human donor in good health. V usage is TRBV4-1 and J usage is TRBJ2-3; with no DNA, the TCRdb D assignment of TRBD2 cannot be verified. Sequencing was carried out using CD8+ T cells from PBMCs. The CDR3 reads CASGKFIAGDPDTQYF.